These T cell receptor beta chains were read from a single sample in a study of T cells in Graves' hyperthyroidism and ophthalmopathy. TCRdb re-analysed the multiplex PCR reads in MiXCR, keeping a single row per CDR3 protein. The sample holds 250,000 or so distinct CDR3 sequences, roughly 15% seen once. Sequences were obtained from blood. The receptors were sampled from a woman aged 50 to 60 with Graves' hyperthyroidism that later progressed to Graves' ophthalmopathy. CDR3s include the opening cysteine and the closing phenylalanine or tryptophan. The D gene is left open where the match is weak. For some rows the clone size is stated as once, few or many, or as a class when expanded; others skip it.

>many|TRBJ2-1|TRBV29-1|.
TGCAGCGTTGACGCGGGGAATGAGCAGTTCTTC
CSVDAGNEQFF
>many|TRBJ2-2|TRBV10-3|.
TGTGCCATCAGTGATGCCCGGGGCCCGACCGGGGAGCTGTTTTTT
CAISDARGPTGELFF
>few|TRBJ1-2|TRBV12-3/TRBV12-4|.
TGTGCCAGCAGTTTTGGGGGTTGGAATGGCTACACCTTC
CASSFGGWNGYTF
>many|TRBJ1-5|TRBV18|.
TGTGCCAGCTCAGAGACCAAGGTCAATCAGCCCCAGCATTTT
CASSETKVNQPQHF
>.|TRBJ1-3|TRBV28|.
TGTGCCAGCAGCGGACAGCGCCTTGGAAACACCATATATTTT
CASSGQRLGNTIYF
>.|TRBJ2-7|TRBV5-1|TRBD1
TGCGCCAGCAGCTCCGGACAGGGGGTCGACGAGCAGTACTTC
CASSSGQGVDEQYF
>.|TRBJ1-6|TRBV7-6|TRBD1
TGTGCCAGCAGCCTCACAGGGGGTGATTCACCCCTCCACTTT
CASSLTGGDSPLHF
>.|TRBJ2-7|TRBV15|.
TGTGCCACCAGAGACGGCGGAGGACCCTACGAGCAGTACTTC
CATRDGGGPYEQYF
>many|TRBJ2-7|TRBV6-1|TRBD1
TGTGCCAGCAGGGACAGGGGTTCTGGCGAGCAGTACTTC
CASRDRGSGEQYF
>few|TRBJ2-5|TRBV5-4|TRBD2
TGTGCCAGCACAGCGGGAGTGCGGGAGACCCAGTACTTC
CASTAGVRETQYF
>many|TRBJ2-5|TRBV28|.
TGTGCCAGCAGTTTGGGCCAGGAAGAGACCCAGTACTTC
CASSLGQEETQYF
>few|TRBJ1-2|TRBV27|.
TGTGCCAGCAGTCACTACCAAAAACTCGGGGCAGCACCTTATGGCTACACCTTC
CASSHYQKLGAAPYGYTF
>many|TRBJ1-2|TRBV7-2|.
TGTGCCAGCAGCCCATCATATAACTATGGCTACACCTTC
CASSPSYNYGYTF
>many|TRBJ2-1|TRBV9|.
TGTGCCAGCAGCGTAGAGGGGGACTTCTACAATGAGCAGTTCTTC
CASSVEGDFYNEQFF
>many|TRBJ2-3|TRBV7-3|TRBD1
TGTGCCAGCTCCGTACAGGGGGAGGATACGCAGTATTTT
CASSVQGEDTQYF
>.|TRBJ1-1|TRBV11-1|.
TGTGCCGTTCTTGGGGTGGCGGACACTGAAGCTTTCTTT
CAVLGVADTEAFF
>many|TRBJ2-1|TRBV20-1|TRBD2
TGCAGTGCGCCTAGCGGTGGATGGAGCGAGCAGTTCTTC
CSAPSGGWSEQFF
>many|TRBJ1-2|TRBV20-1|.
TGCAGTGCCCGGGTCTGGACCGCCGCTAACTATGGCTACACCTTC
CSARVWTAANYGYTF
>many|TRBJ1-5|TRBV18|TRBD1
TGTGCCAGCTCACTTTATCAGGGGGTCGGCAATCAGCCCCAGCATTTT
CASSLYQGVGNQPQHF
>.|TRBJ2-7|TRBV7-9|TRBD2
TGTGCCAGCAGCTTATTCGGGGGACTAGCGGGAGTAAACGAGCAGTACTTC
CASSLFGGLAGVNEQYF
>many|TRBJ2-2|TRBV5-1|.
TGCGCCAGCAGCTCCCAGGCCGAGGTTACCGGGGAGCTGTTTTTT
CASSSQAEVTGELFF
>many|TRBJ2-7|TRBV18|.
TGTGCCAGCTCACCCCTGGGACACCACAACTACGAGCAGTACTTC
CASSPLGHHNYEQYF
>.|TRBJ1-1|TRBV7-3|TRBD1
TGTGCCAGCAGCAAGCGACAGGGAACTGAAGCTTTCTTT
CASSKRQGTEAFF
>many|TRBJ2-1|TRBV5-8|.
TGTGCCAGCAGCCGGGACCTGGGATACAATGAGCAGTTCTTC
CASSRDLGYNEQFF
>few|TRBJ2-7|TRBV9|TRBD2
TGTGCCAGCAGCCCCCTGGGGGGATGGACTAGCGGCTCCTACGAGCAGTACTTC
CASSPLGGWTSGSYEQYF
>many|TRBJ2-7|TRBV18|TRBD2
TGTGCCAGCTCACCGGGCCTAGCGGGAGGGCCCGAGCAGTACTTC
CASSPGLAGGPEQYF
>many|TRBJ1-2|TRBV28|TRBD1
TGTGCCAGCAGTCTAACAGGGGTAGGCTACACCTTC
CASSLTGVGYTF
>many|TRBJ2-7|TRBV5-8|TRBD2
TGTGCCAGCAGCCGGGACTACAGTAGCTCCTACGAGCAGTACTTC
CASSRDYSSSYEQYF
>many|TRBJ2-1|TRBV7-2|TRBD2
TGTGCCAGCAGCTTAGCCGGACTAGCGGGAGGCGGTGAGCAGTTCTTC
CASSLAGLAGGGEQFF
>.|TRBJ2-5|TRBV4-2|TRBD2
TGTGCCAGCAGCCAAACTAGCGGGAGGAGAGAGCTACAAGAGACCCAGTACTTC
CASSQTSGRRELQETQYF
>few|TRBJ2-2|TRBV29-1|.
TGCAGCGTTGTTGGTACAGACACCGGGGAGCTGTTTTTT
CSVVGTDTGELFF
>.|TRBJ2-3|TRBV29-1|TRBD2
TGCAGCGCTCCGGGACTAGCGGTCACAGATACGCAGTATTTT
CSAPGLAVTDTQYF
>many|TRBJ2-1|TRBV29-1|.
TGCAGCGTTGTGGGCAGGGGAGCCTACAATGAGCAGTTCTTC
CSVVGRGAYNEQFF
>many|TRBJ1-5|TRBV28|TRBD1
TGTGCCAGCAGCCCCAACAGGGGCCCTTGGGGTCAGCCCCAGCATTTT
CASSPNRGPWGQPQHF
>many|TRBJ1-1|TRBV28|TRBD1
TGTGCCAGCACCCCCCAGGGGGAGAACACTGAAGCTTTCTTT
CASTPQGENTEAFF
>.|TRBJ2-7|TRBV7-9|TRBD1
TGTGCCAGCAGCTCGGCCGGGACAGTCAACGAGCAGTACTTC
CASSSAGTVNEQYF
>many|TRBJ2-1|TRBV7-3|.
TGTGCCAGCAGCTTACTAGAGCTAACCGGGTCCTACAATGAGCAGTTCTTC
CASSLLELTGSYNEQFF
>few|TRBJ2-7|TRBV5-1|.
TGCGCCAGCAGCTTGTCGGGGTTTCCCGGATCGTGGCGGTACTTC
CASSLSGFPGSWRYF
>few|TRBJ1-1|TRBV7-9|.
TGTGCCAGCAGCTTAGTCCTACCAAACACTGAAGCTTTCTTT
CASSLVLPNTEAFF
>many|TRBJ2-1|TRBV30|.
TGTGCCTGGAGCCCTAGGAGCCCAATCTACAATGAGCAGTTCTTC
CAWSPRSPIYNEQFF
>many|TRBJ2-1|TRBV18|.
TGTGCCAGCTCACCTGAGAGGCCCAACTCCTACAATGAGCAGTTCTTC
CASSPERPNSYNEQFF
>many|TRBJ2-7|TRBV7-9|TRBD1
TGTGCCAGCAGCTTATCGTCAGGGGACAGGGCCTACTCCTACGAGCAGTACTTC
CASSLSSGDRAYSYEQYF
>few|TRBJ2-5|TRBV5-1|.
TGCGCCAGCAGCGCGGCTAGCATCCAAGAGACCCAGTACTTC
CASSAASIQETQYF
>few|TRBJ2-5|TRBV5-5|TRBD1
TGTGCCAGCAGCTTGGAGGGACAGGGACAAGAGACCCAGTACTTC
CASSLEGQGQETQYF
>many|TRBJ2-7|TRBV28|TRBD2
TGTGCCAGCAGCATAGCGGGAGCCTACGAGCAGTACTTC
CASSIAGAYEQYF
>many|TRBJ1-2|TRBV6-1|.
TGTGCCAGCAGTGACCTGACCGTGAGGTCCGGCTACACCTTC
CASSDLTVRSGYTF
>many|TRBJ1-1|TRBV28|.
TGTGCCAGCAGCCATCGACAAGTCATTAAAGCTTTCTTT
CASSHRQVIKAFF
>once|TRBJ2-3|TRBV6-1|TRBD2
TGTGCCAGCAGTCGCCTAGCGGGAGGGTTTACAGATACGCAGTATTTT
CASSRLAGGFTDTQYF
>many|TRBJ2-3|TRBV5-1|.
TGCGCCAGCAGCCCGGGACAAAGCACAGATACGCAGTATTTT
CASSPGQSTDTQYF
>many|TRBJ2-1|TRBV6-1|.
TGTGCCATTTCCCCGGGGAGGCGGAATGAGCAGTTCTTC
CAISPGRRNEQFF
>many|TRBJ1-6|TRBV7-9|.
TGTGCCAGCAGCTCAGACCCTTGGACGGTTTCACCCCTCCACTTT
CASSSDPWTVSPLHF
>.|TRBJ1-4|TRBV29-1|TRBD1
TGCAGCGTTGAAGAGGGCAGGGGGCTCGAAAAACTGTTTTTT
CSVEEGRGLEKLFF
>many|TRBJ2-7|TRBV7-2|.
TGTGCCAGCAGCATCAACTGGGGAGTCAACGAGCAGTACTTC
CASSINWGVNEQYF
>.|TRBJ2-3|TRBV7-2|.
TGTGCCAGCAGCTTACAATCGCTAGATACGCAGTATTTT
CASSLQSLDTQYF
>many|TRBJ1-1|TRBV5-1|.
TGCGCCAGCAGCGGGAATAGGGTGAACACTGAAGCTTTCTTT
CASSGNRVNTEAFF
>.|TRBJ2-3|TRBV20-1|TRBD2
TGCAGTGCTAGAGATACGAGCGGGAGCGCAGATACGCAGTATTTT
CSARDTSGSADTQYF
>many|TRBJ2-3|TRBV28|.
TGTGCCAGCAGTTCTGGAGGCACAGATACGCAGTATTTT
CASSSGGTDTQYF
>.|TRBJ2-1|TRBV7-6|.
TGTGCCAGCAGCCTTCTCGGGGTGGGGCAGTTCTTC
CASSLLGVGQFF